The source of this T cell receptor (beta chain) is a study of radiotherapy plus CTLA-4 blockade in lung cancer. Profiling relied on immunoSEQ multiplex PCR, and the TCRdb table lists in-frame clones only, not all of them. The repertoire holds tens of thousands of clones, with around four fifths as singletons. In this sample, this clone turned up once. The V gene lost 8 bases and the J gene lost 2 bases, with 10 bases spanning the gap. CDR3 size: 13 residues. Germline V CDR1 and CDR2: MNHEY, SVGAGI. V usage is TRBV6-5 and J usage is TRBJ1-5; the D gene is possibly TRBD1 (6 bases). The TCR comes from a human donor with non-small cell lung cancer who had stable disease on radiotherapy plus ipilimumab. Here the sequenced sample was peripheral blood, taken from a patient treated with radiotherapy plus ipilimumab. The CDR3 nucleotides are TGTGCCAGCGCTAGACAGGGCAATCAGCCCCAGCATTTT. It specifies CASARQGNQPQHF.